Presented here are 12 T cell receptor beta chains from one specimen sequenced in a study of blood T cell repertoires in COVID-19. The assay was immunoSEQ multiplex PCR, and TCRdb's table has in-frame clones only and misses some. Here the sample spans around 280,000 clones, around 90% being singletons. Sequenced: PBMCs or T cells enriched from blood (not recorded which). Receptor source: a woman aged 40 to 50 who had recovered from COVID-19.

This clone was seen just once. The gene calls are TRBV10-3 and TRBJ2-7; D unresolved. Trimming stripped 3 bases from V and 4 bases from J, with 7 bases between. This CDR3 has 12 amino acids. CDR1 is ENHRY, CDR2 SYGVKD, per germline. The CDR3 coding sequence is TGTGCCATCAGTGAACAGCTTTACGAGCAGTACTTC. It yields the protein CAISEQLYEQYF.

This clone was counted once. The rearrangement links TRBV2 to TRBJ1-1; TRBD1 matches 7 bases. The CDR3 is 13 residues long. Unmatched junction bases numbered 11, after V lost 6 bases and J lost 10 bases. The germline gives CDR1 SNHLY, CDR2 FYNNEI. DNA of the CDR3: TGTGCCAGCAGCCTCAACAGACAGGGAGGAGCTTTCTTT. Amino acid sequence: CASSLNRQGGAFF.

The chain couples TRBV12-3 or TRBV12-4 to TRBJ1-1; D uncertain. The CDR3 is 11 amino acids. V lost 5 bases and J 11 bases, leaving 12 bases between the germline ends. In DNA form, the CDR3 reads TGTGCCAGCAGTAAGAGGGAGATGGCTTTCTTT. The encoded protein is CASSKREMAFF.

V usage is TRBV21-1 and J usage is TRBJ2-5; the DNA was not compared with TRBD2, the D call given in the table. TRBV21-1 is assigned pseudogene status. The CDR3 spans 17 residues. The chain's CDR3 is CASSKVGWTSGWETQYF. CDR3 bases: TGTGCCAGCAGCAAAGTTGGCTGGACTAGCGGGTGGGAGACCCAGTACTTC.

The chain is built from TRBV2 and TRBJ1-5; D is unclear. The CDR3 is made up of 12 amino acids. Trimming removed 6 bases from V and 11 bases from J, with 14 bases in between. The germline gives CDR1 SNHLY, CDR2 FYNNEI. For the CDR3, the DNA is TGTGCCAGCAGGGGAGATGGGTTATCCCAGCATTTT. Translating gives CASRGDGLSQHF.

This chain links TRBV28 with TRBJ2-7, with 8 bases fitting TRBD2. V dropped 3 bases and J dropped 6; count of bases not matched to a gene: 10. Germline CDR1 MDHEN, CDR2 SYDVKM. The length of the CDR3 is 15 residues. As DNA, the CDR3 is TGTGCCAGCAGTTTGCCTGCGGGACTAGGGAGCGAGCAGTACTTC. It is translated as CASSLPAGLGSEQYF.

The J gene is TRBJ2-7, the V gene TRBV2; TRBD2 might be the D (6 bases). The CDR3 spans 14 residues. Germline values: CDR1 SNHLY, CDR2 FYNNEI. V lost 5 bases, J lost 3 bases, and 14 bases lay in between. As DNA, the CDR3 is TGTGCCAGCAGTATACCCGGGACTGTCTACGAGCAGTACTTC. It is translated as CASSIPGTVYEQYF.

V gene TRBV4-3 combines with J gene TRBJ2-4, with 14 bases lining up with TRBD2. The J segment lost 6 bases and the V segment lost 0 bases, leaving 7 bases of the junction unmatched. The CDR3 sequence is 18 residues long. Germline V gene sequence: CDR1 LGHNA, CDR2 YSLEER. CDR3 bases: TGCGCCAGCAGCCAAGATCTGGGGACTAGCGGGAGAGGAAACATTCAGTACTTC. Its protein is CASSQDLGTSGRGNIQYF.

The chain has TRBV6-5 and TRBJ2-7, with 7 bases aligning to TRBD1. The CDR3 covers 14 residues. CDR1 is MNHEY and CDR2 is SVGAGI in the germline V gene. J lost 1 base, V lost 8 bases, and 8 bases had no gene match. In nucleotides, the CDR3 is TGTGCCAGCGAGGGGGCAGACCGATCCTACGAGCAGTACTTC. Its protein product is CASEGADRSYEQYF.

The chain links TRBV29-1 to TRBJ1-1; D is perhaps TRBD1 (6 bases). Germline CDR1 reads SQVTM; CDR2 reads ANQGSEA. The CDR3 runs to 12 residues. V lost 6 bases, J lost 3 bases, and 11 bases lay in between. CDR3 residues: CSVYRVDTEAFF. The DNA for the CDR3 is TGCAGCGTGTACAGGGTCGACACTGAAGCTTTCTTT.

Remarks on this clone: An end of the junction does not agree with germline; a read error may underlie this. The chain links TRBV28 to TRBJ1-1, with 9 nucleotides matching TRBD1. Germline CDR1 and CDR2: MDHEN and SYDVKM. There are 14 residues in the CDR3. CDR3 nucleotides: TGCTTGACCGGGACAGGGTATGTACACACTGAAGCTTTCTTT. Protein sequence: CLTGTGYVHTEAFF.

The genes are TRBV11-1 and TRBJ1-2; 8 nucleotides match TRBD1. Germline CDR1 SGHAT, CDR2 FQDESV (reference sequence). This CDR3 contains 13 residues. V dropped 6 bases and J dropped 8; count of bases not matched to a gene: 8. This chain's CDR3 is CASRATGGNGYTF. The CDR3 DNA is TGTGCCAGCAGAGCAACAGGGGGAAACGGCTACACCTTC.